The 12 T cell receptor beta chains presented below share a single source sample, sequenced in a study of blood T cell repertoires in COVID-19. The protocol was immunoSEQ multiplex PCR, while the TCRdb copy is restricted to in-frame clones and leaves out a portion. Of about 430,000 clones listed, roughly 88% are singletons. Sequencing input: PBMCs or T cells enriched from blood (not recorded which). All receptors derive from a woman aged 18-29 years who had been exposed to COVID-19.

V usage is TRBV27 and J usage is TRBJ1-6; D might be TRBD1 (5 bases). V was shortened by 2 bases and J by 5 bases, with 10 bases between the two germline ends. CDR3 length: 15 amino acids. CDR1 MNHEY and CDR2 SMNVEV come from the germline V gene (reference sequence). The CDR3 DNA follows: TGTGCCAGCAGTTTAAGACAGTTCCATAATTCACCCCTCCACTTT. It yields the protein CASSLRQFHNSPLHF.

The chain recombines TRBV28 with TRBJ1-2; tentatively, D is TRBD1 (6 bases). This CDR3 contains 13 residues. Trimming removed 5 bases at V and 6 bases at J, with 13 bases between. Germline CDR1 is MDHEN and CDR2 is SYDVKM. Written as DNA, the CDR3 is TGTGCCAGCAGTCACTTATACAGGGATGGCTACACCTTC. It translates to CASSHLYRDGYTF.

The chain joins TRBV7-2 to TRBJ2-7; 7 bases map to TRBD2. V gave up 6 bases and J gave up 3 bases; unmatched junction bases: 11. The germline CDR1 and CDR2 sequences are SGHTA and FQGNSA. The CDR3 spans 15 residues. CDR3 residues: CASRFRTSHVYEQYF. Here the CDR3 DNA reads TGTGCCAGCAGGTTCCGGACTAGTCATGTCTACGAGCAGTACTTC.

The V gene is TRBV5-1, the J gene TRBJ2-1; a possible D gene is TRBD1 (5 bases). Germline V CDR1 and CDR2: SGHRS, YFSETQ. CDR3 length: 14 amino acids. Trimming took 4 bases from V and 0 from J, leaving 8 bases between them. The CDR3 sequence: CASSQGDSYNEQFF. For the CDR3, the DNA is TGCGCCAGCAGCCAAGGGGACTCCTACAATGAGCAGTTCTTC.

The chain links TRBV5-6 to TRBJ1-4; D is undetermined. The CDR3 sequence is 16 residues long. Germline loops: CDR1 SGHDT, CDR2 YYEEEE. V dropped 0 bases and J dropped 3 bases, with 12 bases sitting between them. CDR3 sequence: CASSLDPHNPNEKLFF. The CDR3 DNA is TGTGCCAGCAGCTTGGATCCTCACAACCCTAATGAAAAACTGTTTTTT. The entire variable domain, with the rest obtained from reference TRBV5-6 and TRBJ1-4, is as follows: DAGVTQSPTHLIKTRGQQVTLRCSPKSGHDTVSWYQQALGQGPQFIFQYYEEEERQRGNFPDRFSGHQFPNYSSELNVNALLLGDSALYLCASSLDPHNPNEKLFFGSGTQLSVL.

The chain uses TRBV9 and TRBJ2-7, with 12 positions matching TRBD1. The CDR3 is 17 residues long. Germline trimming cut 4 bases from V and 0 bases from J; bases unmatched to any gene: 8. CDR1 is SGDLS and CDR2 is YYNGEE in the germline V gene. The chain's CDR3 is CASSSPRDRGHSYEQYF. CDR3 coding DNA: TGTGCCAGCAGCTCACCCCGGGACAGGGGGCACTCCTACGAGCAGTACTTC.

The chain links TRBV28 to TRBJ2-2; possibly TRBD2 for D (6 bases). The length of the CDR3 is 14 residues. Germline V gene sequence: CDR1 MDHEN, CDR2 SYDVKM. Trimming shortened V by 4 bases and J by 3 bases, and 9 bases separated the two germline ends. DNA for the CDR3: TGTGCCAGCAGTTCGGGACTTTACACCGGGGAGCTGTTTTTT. It encodes CASSSGLYTGELFF.

The chain uses TRBV5-1 and TRBJ2-2, with a possible D match to TRBD1 (5 bases). The germline V gene has CDR1 SGHRS and CDR2 YFSETQ. This CDR3 has 15 amino acids. V shed 3 bases and J shed 0 bases, with 9 bases lying between them. DNA of the CDR3: TGCGCCAGCAGCTCAGTAGGGGCGAACACCGGGGAGCTGTTTTTT. As protein: CASSSVGANTGELFF.

The chain recombines TRBV18 with TRBJ1-6; D is unclear. V lost 3 bases and J 0 bases, leaving 9 bases between the germline ends. There are 16 residues in the CDR3. The germline gives CDR1 KGHSH, CDR2 LQKENI. CDR3 sequence reads: CASSPLGASYNSPLHF. CDR3 DNA sequence: TGTGCCAGCTCACCGCTGGGAGCCTCCTATAATTCACCCCTCCACTTT.

The gene calls are TRBV2 and TRBJ2-2; D remains unclear. V lost 7 bases and J 6 bases, leaving 9 bases between the germline ends. The CDR3 contains 12 residues. Germline lookup yields CDR1 SNHLY and CDR2 FYNNEI. The CDR3 DNA follows: TGTGCCAGCACCCAGTATCCCGGGGAGCTGTTTTTT. This codes for CASTQYPGELFF.

As concerns this clone: The same CDR3 arises from other DNA sequences in this sample as well. The chain couples TRBV5-1 to TRBJ2-5; TRBD1 matches 10 bases. The trim removed 4 bases at V and 4 bases at J, leaving 1 base unmatched. CDR3 length: 13 residues. The germline V gene has CDR1 SGHRS and CDR2 YFSETQ. CDR3 DNA: TGCGCCAGCAGCCGGGACAGGGGAGAGACCCAGTACTTC. Translating it yields CASSRDRGETQYF.

The chain uses TRBV10-2 and TRBJ1-2, with 7 bases that match TRBD1. The germline CDR1 and CDR2 sequences are WSHSY and SAAADI. V lost 2 bases and J lost 4; bases outside the gene matches: 7. The CDR3 contains 15 residues. This CDR3 is CASSETAGTVYGYTF. In DNA form, the CDR3 reads TGCGCCAGCAGTGAGACCGCCGGGACAGTCTATGGCTACACCTTC.